A selection of T cell receptor beta chains follows, all from one sample in a study of cytomegalovirus exposure and HLA in healthy donors. The method was immunoSEQ multiplex PCR; TCRdb's version includes in-frame clones alone and lacks a portion of them. The sample yields roughly 82,000 clones, roughly 74% seen once. Sequencing was carried out using PBMCs. These receptors were collected from a woman in her 50s in good health and CMV-seropositive. Each CDR3 is given with its conserved first and last residue.

V: TRBV5-3
J: TRBJ2-5
CDR3: CARSPYLLAGIFPEETQYF

V: TRBV27
J: TRBJ2-3
CDR3: CASSHGTSSLTDTQYF

V: TRBV7-9
J: TRBJ2-2
CDR3: CASSLGGFSTGELFF

V: TRBV18
J: TRBJ1-1
CDR3: CASSPTENTEAFF

V: TRBV5-1
J: TRBJ2-7
CDR3: CASSLEAGAYEQYF

V: TRBV30
J: TRBJ2-3
CDR3: CAWSRGGRSTDTQYF

V: TRBV30
J: TRBJ1-5
CDR3: CAWSRSSSNQPQHF

V: TRBV5-4
J: TRBJ2-7
CDR3: CASSSLTSGRHEQYF

V: TRBV7-9
J: TRBJ2-5
CDR3: CASSSLEGLETQYF

V: TRBV6-1
J: TRBJ1-3
CDR3: CASSTHRGGNTIYF

V: TRBV28
J: TRBJ2-7
CDR3: CASSSIEQYF

V: TRBV11-3
J: TRBJ1-3
CDR3: CASSLKRDSGNTIYF